This entry lists 5 T cell receptor beta chains sequenced from one sample in a study of CD8+ T cells in alopecia areata (dated by TCRdb to the late 2010s). According to the study, the label for this sample's treatment or condition signals: oral pan-JAK inhibitor, 5-10 mg twice daily. Library preparation used the immunoSEQ multiplex PCR assay. To provide template for TCR sequencing, every sample had RNA extracted and reverse transcribed into cDNA. TCRdb stores this immuneACCESS table with in-frame sequences only. Part of the clones is absent; in the studies checked, under half of the shortfall reflects unresolved V genes, and no reason is known for the rest. The sample table lists about 200,000 clones, roughly 60% of them with a count of one. The top ten clonotypes cover about 1.3% of the sample. The starting material was CD4+ T cells sorted from blood, obtained between weeks 47 and 50, from a patient treated with tofacitinib. The receptors here all came from a human donor with alopecia areata.

This clone was detected a few times. The chain joins TRBV5-1 to TRBJ2-7, with D maybe TRBD2 (5 bases). V lost 0 bases to trimming and J lost 4 bases, with 11 bases between them. The CDR3 extends over 14 amino acids. The germline V gene has CDR1 SGHRS and CDR2 YFSETQ. In DNA, the CDR3 is TGCGCCAGCAGCTTGGATGAGGGCGGGTACGAGCAGTACTTC. This translates into CASSLDEGGYEQYF.

The V gene is TRBV30, the J gene TRBJ1-5; D is perhaps TRBD1 (6 bases). The V end was cut by 2 bases, the J end by 10 bases, with 27 bases between. The CDR3 is made up of 17 amino acids. Looked up from germline, CDR1 is GTSNPN and CDR2 is SVGIG (reference sequence). DNA of the CDR3: TGTGCCTGGAGTCGGACTATAATAGGGGGGGAGAAAAGTCCCCAGCATTTT. Protein: CAWSRTIIGGEKSPQHF.

Notes on this clone: Other DNA sequences from this sample encode an identical CDR3 as well. The V call is TRBV14, the J call TRBJ2-4, with 7 bases aligning to TRBD2. Germline CDR1 is SGHDN and CDR2 is FVKESK. With V trimmed by 6 bases and J by 6 bases, 2 bases remained unmatched. The length of the CDR3 is 12 residues. CDR3 coding DNA: TGTGCCAGCAGTCCGGGGGGAAACATTCAGTACTTC. Translated, it gives CASSPGGNIQYF.

The rearrangement uses TRBV2 and TRBJ2-3; 9 bases agree with TRBD2. The germline V gene encodes CDR1 SNHLY and CDR2 FYNNEI. The CDR3 has 14 amino acids. The ends lost 7 bases at V and 6 bases at J; junction bases unmatched: 8. The CDR3 DNA sequence: TGTGCCAGCACGCGGGGGGGACTTAGCGATACGCAGTATTTT. Amino acid sequence: CASTRGGLSDTQYF.

J is TRBJ1-1 and V is TRBV15; a possible D gene is TRBD1 (5 bases). Germline V gene data show CDR1 as LNHNV and CDR2 as YYDKDF (reference sequence). Trimming took 3 bases from V and 2 from J, leaving 13 bases between them. This CDR3 has 15 residues. The CDR3 loop is CATSSGDGDNTEAFF. CDR3 nucleotides: TGTGCCACCAGCAGTGGTGACGGGGACAACACTGAAGCTTTCTTT.